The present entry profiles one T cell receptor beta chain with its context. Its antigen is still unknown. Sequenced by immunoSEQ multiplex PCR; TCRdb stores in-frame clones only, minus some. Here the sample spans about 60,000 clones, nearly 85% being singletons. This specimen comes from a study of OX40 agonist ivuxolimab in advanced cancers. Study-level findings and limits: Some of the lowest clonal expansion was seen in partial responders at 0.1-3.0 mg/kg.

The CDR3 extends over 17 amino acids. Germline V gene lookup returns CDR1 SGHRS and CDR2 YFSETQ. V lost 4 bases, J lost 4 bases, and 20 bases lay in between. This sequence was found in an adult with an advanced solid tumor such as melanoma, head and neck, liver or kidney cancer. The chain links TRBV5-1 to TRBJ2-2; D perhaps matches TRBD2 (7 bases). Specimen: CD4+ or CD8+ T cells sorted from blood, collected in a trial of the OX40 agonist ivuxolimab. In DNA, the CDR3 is TGCGCCAGCAGCAGGGGGGGCCGGGATGAAGGCACCGGGGAGCTGTTTTTT. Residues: CASSRGGRDEGTGELFF.